These 6 T cell receptor beta chains were all obtained from the same sample, sequenced in a study of T cell repertoires in cytomegalovirus infection. Their recognized antigens are unknown. TCRdb independently ran MiXCR on the reads; one entry per CDR3 protein. The sample shows fewer than 950,000 distinct CDR3 sequences, approximately 29% of them seen only once. This specimen consisted of cultured CD8+ T cells from PBMCs, obtained from culture after CMV antigen stimulation. The receptor source for this set is a human donor in good health (CMV status not recorded). Some clones in this sample may be carry-over from other donors' samples.

This chain joins TRBV14 and TRBJ1-2; D is undetermined. The CDR3 length is 13 residues. Germline V gene data show CDR1 as SGHDN and CDR2 as FVKESK. Trimming pared 1 base from V and 8 bases from J, leaving 11 bases between. The CDR3 region is CASSQGTVEGYTF. CDR3 DNA sequence: TGTGCCAGCAGCCAAGGGACGGTGGAGGGCTACACCTTC.

This chain connects TRBV29-1 to TRBJ1-1; TRBD1 might be the D (6 bases). This CDR3 is 13 amino acids long. Germline V gene lookup returns CDR1 SQVTM and CDR2 ANQGSEA. V was shortened by 7 bases and J by 6 bases, with 18 bases between the two germline ends. The DNA of the CDR3 is TGCAGCGCCAACAAACAGGGCGTCGCTGAAGCTTTCTTT. It is translated as CSANKQGVAEAFF.

For this clonotype: A read error may produce the germline difference seen at one junction end. The chain uses TRBV7-6 and TRBJ2-5; tentatively, D is TRBD1 (5 bases). Germline V gene sequence: CDR1 SGHVS, CDR2 FNYEAQ. This CDR3 spans 15 amino acids. The CDR3 sequence: CASSPHDSYKETQYF. DNA of the CDR3: TGTGCTAGCAGCCCCCACGACAGTTACAAAGAGACCCAGTACTTC.

This chain links TRBV7-6 with TRBJ2-3; D is perhaps TRBD2 (6 bases). The CDR3 contains 21 residues. Trimming took 5 bases from V and 0 from J, leaving 30 bases between them. Germline CDR1 SGHVS, CDR2 FNYEAQ. Here the CDR3 reads CASSPRPGLRSPTHSTDTQYF. The CDR3 DNA is TGTGCCAGCAGCCCCAGGCCGGGACTCCGCTCCCCTACCCATAGCACAGATACGCAGTATTTT.

This clonotype was counted at least ten times. The V call is TRBV12-3 or TRBV12-4, the J call TRBJ1-6; D is possibly TRBD1 (5 bases). The V end was cut by 3 bases, the J end by 0 bases, with 9 bases between. The CDR3 is 16 residues long. Written as DNA, the CDR3 is TGTGCCAGCAGTTTTTCAGGGAGCTCCTATAATTCACCCCTCCACTTT. Translation gives CASSFSGSSYNSPLHF.

J is TRBJ1-1 and V is TRBV9; D is undetermined. This CDR3 region has 15 residues. With 4 bases removed from V and 0 bases from J, the gap between germline ends came to 13 bases. Germline lookup yields CDR1 SGDLS and CDR2 YYNGEE. CDR3 nucleotides: TGTGCCAGCAGCCCTTCGGGAATAATGAACACTGAAGCTTTCTTT. Its protein is CASSPSGIMNTEAFF. Filled out from reference TRBV9 and TRBJ1-1, the complete variable domain reads DSGVTQTPKHLITATGQRVTLRCSPRSGDLSVYWYQQSLDQGLQFLIQYYNGEERAKGNILERFSAQQFPDLHSELNLSSLELGDSALYFCASSPSGIMNTEAFFGQGTRLTVV.